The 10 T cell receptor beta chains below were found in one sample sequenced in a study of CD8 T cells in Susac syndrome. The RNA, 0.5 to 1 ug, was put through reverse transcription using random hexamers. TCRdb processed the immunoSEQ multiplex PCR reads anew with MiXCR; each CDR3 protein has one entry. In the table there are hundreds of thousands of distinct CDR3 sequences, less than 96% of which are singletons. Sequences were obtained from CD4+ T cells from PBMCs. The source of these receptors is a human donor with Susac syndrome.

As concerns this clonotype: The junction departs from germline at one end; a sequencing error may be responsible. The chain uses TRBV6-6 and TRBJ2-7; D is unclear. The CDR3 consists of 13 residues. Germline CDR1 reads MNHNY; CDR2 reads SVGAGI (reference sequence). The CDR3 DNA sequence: TGTGCCAGCAGTTACTCGGTGAGCCCACGGGTTGACTTC. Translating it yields CASSYSVSPRVDF.

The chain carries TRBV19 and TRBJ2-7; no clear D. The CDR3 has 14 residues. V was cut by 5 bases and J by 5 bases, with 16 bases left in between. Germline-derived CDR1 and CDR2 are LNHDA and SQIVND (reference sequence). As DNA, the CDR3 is TGTGCCAGTAGTCTTGGGCAATTCCGGGACGAGCAGTACTTC. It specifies CASSLGQFRDEQYF.

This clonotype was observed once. The CDR3, as DNA: TGCAGCGTTGAGGAAGGGGGTGGCTACACCTTC. It specifies CSVEEGGGYTF. This chain links TRBV29-1 with TRBJ1-2; D is possibly TRBD1 (6 bases). This CDR3 has 11 amino acids. CDR1 SQVTM and CDR2 ANQGSEA come from the germline V gene. Trimming removed 3 bases at V and 7 bases at J, with 9 bases between.

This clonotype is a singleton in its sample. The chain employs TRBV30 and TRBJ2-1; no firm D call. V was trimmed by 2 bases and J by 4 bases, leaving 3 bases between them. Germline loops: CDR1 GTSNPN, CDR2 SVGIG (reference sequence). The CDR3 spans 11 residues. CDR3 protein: CAWSRYNEQFF. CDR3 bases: TGTGCCTGGAGTCGGTACAATGAGCAGTTCTTC.

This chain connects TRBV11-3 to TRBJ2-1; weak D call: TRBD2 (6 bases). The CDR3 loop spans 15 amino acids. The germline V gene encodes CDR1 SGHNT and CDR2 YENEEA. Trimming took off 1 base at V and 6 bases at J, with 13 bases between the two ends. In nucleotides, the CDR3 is TGTGCCAGCAGCTTAGGTAGCGGACGGGGCAATGAGCAGTTCTTC. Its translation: CASSLGSGRGNEQFF.

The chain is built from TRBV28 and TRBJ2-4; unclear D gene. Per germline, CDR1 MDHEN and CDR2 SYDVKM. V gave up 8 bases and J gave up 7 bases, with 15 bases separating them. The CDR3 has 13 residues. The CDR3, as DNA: TGTGCCAGCTTAGGTTTGGGTGGGAACATTCAGTACTTC. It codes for CASLGLGGNIQYF.

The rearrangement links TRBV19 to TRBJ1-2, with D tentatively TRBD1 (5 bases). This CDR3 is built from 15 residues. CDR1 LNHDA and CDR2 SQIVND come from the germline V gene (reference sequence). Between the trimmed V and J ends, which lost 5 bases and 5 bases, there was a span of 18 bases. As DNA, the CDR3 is TGTGCCAGTAGTTTCACAGGCCCCTGGGGGTATGGCTACACCTTC. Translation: CASSFTGPWGYGYTF.

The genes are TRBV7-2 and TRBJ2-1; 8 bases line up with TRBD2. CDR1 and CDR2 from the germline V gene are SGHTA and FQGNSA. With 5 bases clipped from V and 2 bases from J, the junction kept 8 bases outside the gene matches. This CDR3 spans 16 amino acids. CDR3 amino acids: CASSPGSGSTYNEQFF. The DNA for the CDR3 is TGTGCCAGCAGCCCCGGGAGCGGGAGCACCTACAATGAGCAGTTCTTC.

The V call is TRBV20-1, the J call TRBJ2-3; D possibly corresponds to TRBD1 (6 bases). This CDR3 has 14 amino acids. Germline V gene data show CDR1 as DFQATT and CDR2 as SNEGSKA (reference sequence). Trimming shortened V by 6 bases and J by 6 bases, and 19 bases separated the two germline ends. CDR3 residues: CSAPGRDTSDTQYF. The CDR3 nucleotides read TGCAGTGCACCAGGACGGGACACCAGCGATACGCAGTATTTT.

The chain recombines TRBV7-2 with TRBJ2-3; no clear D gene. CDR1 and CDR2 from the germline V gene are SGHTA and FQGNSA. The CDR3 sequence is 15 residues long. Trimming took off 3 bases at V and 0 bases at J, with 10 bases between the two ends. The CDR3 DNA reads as TGTGCCAGCAGCTTTAGAATGACTAGCACAGATACGCAGTATTTT. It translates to CASSFRMTSTDTQYF.